These 6 T cell receptor beta chains originate from one sample sequenced in a study of CD8+CD57+ T cells in acquired aplastic anemia. TCR beta VDJ and CDR3 were profiled, and genomic DNA was the template. Via MiXCR, TCRdb re-called the reads, giving one row per CDR3 protein. The sample lists 180,000 or so distinct CDR3 sequences, under 55% seen once, with approximately 2.9% in the top ten. Sequencing used sorted CD4+, CD8+, or CD8+CD57+ T cells (not recorded which) from PBMCs. All receptors derive from a human donor in good health.

The gene calls are TRBV9 and TRBJ1-3; D is ambiguous. Trimming left V 3 bases short and J 2 bases short, with 3 bases between. Germline CDR1 and CDR2: SGDLS and YYNGEE. The CDR3 loop spans 12 amino acids. The CDR3: CASSDPGNTIYF. The CDR3, as DNA: TGTGCCAGCAGCGACCCTGGAAACACCATATATTTT.

Comment on this clonotype: Sequence at one end of the junction differs from germline and may be a read error. The chain joins TRBV9 to TRBJ2-2; tentatively, D is TRBD2 (9 bases). Germline-derived CDR1 and CDR2 are SGDLS and YYNGEE. The CDR3 is 21 residues long. The chain's CDR3 is CANSVGQGLGELAGNTGELFF. The CDR3 DNA is TGTGCCAACAGCGTAGGACAGGGATTAGGGGAGCTAGCGGGGAACACCGGGGAACTGTTTTTT.

The V gene is TRBV19, the J gene TRBJ1-1; possible D gene TRBD1, 6 bases. The CDR3 consists of 16 residues. V was trimmed by 5 bases and J by 1 base, leaving 17 bases between them. Germline V gene sequence: CDR1 LNHDA, CDR2 SQIVND (reference sequence). This CDR3 is CASSSIIGQRNTEAFF. Here the CDR3 DNA reads TGTGCCAGTAGTTCGATAATAGGACAGAGGAACACTGAAGCTTTCTTT.

This clonotype has at least ten counts. The chain recombines TRBV20-1 with TRBJ2-1; D unresolved. Trimming left V 5 bases short and J 3 bases short, with 2 bases between. The CDR3 has 10 amino acids. Germline CDR1 is DFQATT and CDR2 is SNEGSKA (reference sequence). CDR3 sequence (DNA): TGCAGTGCTTACTACAATGAGCAGTTCTTC. Protein product: CSAYYNEQFF.

This clonotype was recorded at least ten times. J is TRBJ2-1 and V is TRBV5-1; perhaps TRBD2 as D (6 bases). The CDR3 is 12 amino acids. Deletions cut 7 bases from V and 7 bases from J, with 12 bases between. Germline V lookup: CDR1 SGHRS, CDR2 YFSETQ. In DNA, the CDR3 is TGCGCCAGCCGGCAGGGAGGTAATGAGCAGTTCTTC. This codes for CASRQGGNEQFF. Drawing the rest from reference TRBV5-1 and TRBJ2-1, the complete variable domain is KAGVTQTPRYLIKTRGQQVTLSCSPISGHRSVSWYQQTPGQGLQFLFEYFSETQRNKGNFPGRFSGRQFSNSRSEMNVSTLELGDSALYLCASRQGGNEQFFGPGTRLTVL.

This clonotype was observed a few times. This chain links TRBV24-1 with TRBJ1-2, with a weak D call TRBD1 (6 bases). The CDR3 spans 14 residues. Germline V lookup: CDR1 KGHDR, CDR2 SFDVKD. Trimming took 6 bases from V and 4 from J, leaving 14 bases between them. CDR3 in DNA: TGTGCCACCAGTCCGAGGGTACAGGGCTATGGCTACACCTTC. Translation gives CATSPRVQGYGYTF.